The 2 T cell receptor beta chains below come from one sample, sequenced in a study of blood T cell repertoires in COVID-19. TCRdb's copy holds only in-frame clones and misses some; the assay was immunoSEQ multiplex PCR. The table lists more than 300,000 clones, approximately 85% of them singletons. What was sequenced was peripheral blood. These receptors were obtained from a woman aged 45-59 years with acute or convalescent COVID-19.

V and J are TRBV3-1 (or the pseudogene TRBV3-2) and TRBJ1-4; weak D call: TRBD1 (6 bases). Trimming cost V 1 base and J 8 bases, with 8 bases left between them. The CDR3 totals 13 residues. Germline loops: CDR1 LGHDT, CDR2 YNNKEL (reference sequence). DNA for the CDR3: TGTGCCAGCAGCCAAGCGACAGGAGAAAAACTGTTTTTT. Residues: CASSQATGEKLFF.

The chain carries TRBV7-3 and TRBJ2-1; 7 bases are a match to TRBD2. Germline V gives CDR1 SGHTA, CDR2 FQGTGA. The junction had 10 bases not matched to a gene; V was cut back by 1 base and J by 7 bases. The CDR3 sequence is 16 residues long. CDR3 nucleotide sequence: TGTGCCAGCAGCTTAAGTCCGGGAGGAGGGAAAAATGAGCAGTTCTTC. This gives the protein CASSLSPGGGKNEQFF.